Below, one T cell receptor beta chain is given with its context. Its cognate antigen is unknown. This sample was taken from a study of vaccination effects on CD4 cells after COVID-19. Trimming cost V 4 bases and J 8 bases; bases outside gene matches: 6. The germline V gene encodes CDR1 SGHNT and CDR2 YYREEE (reference sequence). The CDR3 runs to 14 residues. Findings of the study overall: The study enrolled few convalescent patients and sampled no early post-infection timepoints.

Expansion with viral peptide pools was applied to antigen-specific CD4+ T cells by the ViraFEST assay prior to sequencing. Scientists isolated CD4+ T cells after a roughly ten-day culture period ended. In the vaccine recipients, nucleocapsid antibodies were negative and there was no prior SARS-CoV-2 infection. Assay used: immunoSEQ multiplex PCR; TCRdb lists only in-frame clones, some missing. The repertoire has about 25,000 clones, approximately 83% of them found once; the top ten carry under 13%. The sequenced sample was CD4+ T cells from PBMCs cultured with HCoV-NL63 spike peptides, obtained before COVID-19 vaccination. V and J are TRBV5-4 and TRBJ1-4, with TRBD1 matching over 9 bases. The receptor's source is a human donor who received a COVID-19 vaccine. CDR3 nucleotide sequence: TGTGCCAGCAGCCTACAGGGGGCTGAGGAAAAACTGTTTTTT. This gives the protein CASSLQGAEEKLFF.